These 2 T cell receptor beta chains came from one sample sequenced in a study of response to subunit inactivated influenza vaccine. A single record per CDR3 protein comes from TCRdb applying MiXCR to the RT-PCR reads. The sample yields hundreds of thousands of distinct CDR3 sequences, roughly 8.2% seen once. The specimen was PBMCs from blood, collected around 2 years after vaccination. The receptors stem from a man between 50 and 75 years old who received an inactivated influenza vaccine.

This clonotype occurred a few times. V is TRBV29-1 and J is TRBJ2-2; maybe TRBD2 (6 bases). Germline CDR1 is SQVTM and CDR2 is ANQGSEA. This CDR3 contains 16 residues. The germline V and J ends were trimmed by 2 bases and 0 bases, with 13 bases remaining between them. CDR3 in amino acids: CSVELTEGSNTGELFF. CDR3 coding DNA: TGCAGCGTTGAATTAACGGAGGGGTCGAACACCGGGGAGCTGTTTTTT.

V usage is TRBV4-3 and J usage is TRBJ2-1; 9 bases match TRBD2. The CDR3 covers 17 residues. CDR1 LGHNA and CDR2 YSLEER come from the germline V gene. J was trimmed by 0 bases and V by 0 bases; bases with no gene match: 3. The CDR3 DNA is TGCGCCAGCAGCCAAGAGGGACTAGCAGGCTCCTACAATGAGCAGTTCTTC. It codes for CASSQEGLAGSYNEQFF.